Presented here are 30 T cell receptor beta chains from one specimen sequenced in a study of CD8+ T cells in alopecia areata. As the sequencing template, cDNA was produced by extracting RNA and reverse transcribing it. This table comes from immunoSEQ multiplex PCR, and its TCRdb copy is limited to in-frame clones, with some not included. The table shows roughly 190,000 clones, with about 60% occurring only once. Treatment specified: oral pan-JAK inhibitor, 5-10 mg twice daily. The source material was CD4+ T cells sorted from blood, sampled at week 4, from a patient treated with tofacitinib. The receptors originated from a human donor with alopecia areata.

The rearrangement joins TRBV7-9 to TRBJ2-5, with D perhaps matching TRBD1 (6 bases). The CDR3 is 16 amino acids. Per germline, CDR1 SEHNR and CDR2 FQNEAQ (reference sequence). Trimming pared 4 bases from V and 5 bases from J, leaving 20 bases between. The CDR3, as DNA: TGTGCCAGCAGCTCAGGGGCGCAATCTCGGTGGGAGACCCAGTACTTC. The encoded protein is CASSSGAQSRWETQYF. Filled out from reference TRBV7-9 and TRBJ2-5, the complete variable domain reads DTGVSQNPRHKITKRGQNVTFRCDPISEHNRLYWYRQTLGQGPEFLTYFQNEAQLEKSRLLSDRFSAERPKGSFSTLEIQRTEQGDSAMYLCASSSGAQSRWETQYFGPGTRLLVL.

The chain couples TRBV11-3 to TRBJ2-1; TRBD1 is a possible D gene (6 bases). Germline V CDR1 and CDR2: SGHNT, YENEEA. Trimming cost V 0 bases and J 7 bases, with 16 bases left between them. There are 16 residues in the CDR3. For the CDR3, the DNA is TGTGCCAGCAGCTTAGATCCCAACAGGGCGAGGAATGAGCAGTTCTTC. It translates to CASSLDPNRARNEQFF.

CDR3 bases: TGTGCCAGCAGCGTAGGACTCAAGCAAGAGACCCAGTACTTC. It codes for CASSVGLKQETQYF. This chain uses TRBV9 with TRBJ2-5, with D unresolved. CDR3 length equals 14 residues. Between the trimmed V and J ends, which lost 0 bases and 2 bases, there was a span of 8 bases. Germline V gives CDR1 SGDLS, CDR2 YYNGEE.

This chain's CDR3 is CASSEFASTDTQYF. For the CDR3, the DNA is TGTGCCAGCAGTGAATTTGCGAGCACAGATACGCAGTATTTT. The chain has TRBV2 and TRBJ2-3; D gene uncertain. V lost 2 bases and J 0 bases, leaving 6 bases between the germline ends. Germline values: CDR1 SNHLY, CDR2 FYNNEI. This CDR3 has 14 residues.

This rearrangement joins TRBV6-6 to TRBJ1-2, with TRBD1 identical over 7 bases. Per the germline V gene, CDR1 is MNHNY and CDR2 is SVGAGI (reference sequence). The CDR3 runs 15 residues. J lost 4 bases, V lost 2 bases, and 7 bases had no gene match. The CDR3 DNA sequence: TGTGCCAGCAGTTACGGGTCAGGGGGAATCTATGGCTACACCTTC. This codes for CASSYGSGGIYGYTF.

CDR3: CASSPSGQGRNNEQFF. CDR3 DNA: TGTGCCAGCTCACCTTCCGGACAGGGGAGGAACAATGAGCAGTTCTTC. This chain uses TRBV18 with TRBJ2-1, with 9 bases fitting TRBD1. J lost 5 bases, V lost 3 bases, and 8 bases had no gene match. The CDR3 totals 16 residues. Germline V gives CDR1 KGHSH, CDR2 LQKENI.

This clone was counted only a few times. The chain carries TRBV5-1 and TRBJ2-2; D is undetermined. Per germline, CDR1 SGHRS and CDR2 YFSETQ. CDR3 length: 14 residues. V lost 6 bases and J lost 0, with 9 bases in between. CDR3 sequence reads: CASTSGPNTGELFF. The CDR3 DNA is TGCGCCAGCACCTCGGGCCCGAACACCGGGGAGCTGTTTTTT.

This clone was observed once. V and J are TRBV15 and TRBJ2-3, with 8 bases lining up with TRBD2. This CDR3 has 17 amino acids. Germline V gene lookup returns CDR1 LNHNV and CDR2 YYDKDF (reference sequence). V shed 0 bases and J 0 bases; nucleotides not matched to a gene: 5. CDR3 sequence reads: CATSRDPTSGSTDTQYF. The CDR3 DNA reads TGTGCCACCAGCAGAGATCCCACTAGCGGTAGCACAGATACGCAGTATTTT.

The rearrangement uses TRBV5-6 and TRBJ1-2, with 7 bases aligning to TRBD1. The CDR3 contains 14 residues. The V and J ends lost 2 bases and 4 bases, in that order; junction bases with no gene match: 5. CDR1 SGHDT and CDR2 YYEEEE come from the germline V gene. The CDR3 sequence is CASSLTGTAYGYTF. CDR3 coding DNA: TGTGCCAGCAGCTTAACCGGGACAGCCTATGGCTACACCTTC.

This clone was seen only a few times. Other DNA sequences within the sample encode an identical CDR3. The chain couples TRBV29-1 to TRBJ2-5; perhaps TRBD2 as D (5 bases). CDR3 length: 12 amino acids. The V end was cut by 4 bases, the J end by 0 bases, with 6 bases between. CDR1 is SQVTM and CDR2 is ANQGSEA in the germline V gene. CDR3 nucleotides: TGCAGCGTTGTGCGGGACCAAGAGACCCAGTACTTC. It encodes CSVVRDQETQYF.

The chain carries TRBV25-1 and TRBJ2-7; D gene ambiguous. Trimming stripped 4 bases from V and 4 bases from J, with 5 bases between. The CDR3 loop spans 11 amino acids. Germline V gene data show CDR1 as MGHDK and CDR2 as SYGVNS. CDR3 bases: TGTGCCAGCAGTGGGCGGTACGAGCAGTACTTC. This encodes CASSGRYEQYF.

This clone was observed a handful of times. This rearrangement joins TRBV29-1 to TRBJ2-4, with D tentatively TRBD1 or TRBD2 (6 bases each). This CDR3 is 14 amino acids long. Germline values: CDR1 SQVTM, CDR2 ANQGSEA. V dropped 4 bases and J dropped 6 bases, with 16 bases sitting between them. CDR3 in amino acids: CSVGTGAPGNIQYF. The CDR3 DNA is TGCAGCGTTGGGACGGGGGCCCCCGGAAACATTCAGTACTTC.

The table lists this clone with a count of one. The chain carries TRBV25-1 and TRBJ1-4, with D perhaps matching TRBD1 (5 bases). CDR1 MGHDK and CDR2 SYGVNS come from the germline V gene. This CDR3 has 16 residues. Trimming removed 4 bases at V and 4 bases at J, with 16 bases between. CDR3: CASSGPPGLGNEKLFF. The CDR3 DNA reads TGTGCCAGCAGTGGGCCTCCGGGACTCGGTAATGAAAAACTGTTTTTT.

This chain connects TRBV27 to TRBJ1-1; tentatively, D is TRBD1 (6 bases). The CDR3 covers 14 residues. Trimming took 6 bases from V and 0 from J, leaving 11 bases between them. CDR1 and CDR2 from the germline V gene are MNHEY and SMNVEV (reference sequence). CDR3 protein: CASSAGQMNTEAFF. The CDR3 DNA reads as TGTGCCAGCAGCGCCGGACAGATGAACACTGAAGCTTTCTTT.

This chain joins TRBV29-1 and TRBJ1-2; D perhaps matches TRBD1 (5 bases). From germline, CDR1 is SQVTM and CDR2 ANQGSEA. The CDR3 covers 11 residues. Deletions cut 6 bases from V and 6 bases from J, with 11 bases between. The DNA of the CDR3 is TGCAGCGTCCGGGACGGTGATGGCTACACCTTC. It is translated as CSVRDGDGYTF. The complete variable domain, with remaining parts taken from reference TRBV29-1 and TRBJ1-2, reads SAVISQKPSRDICQRGTSLTIQCQVDSQVTMMFWYRQQPGQSLTLIATANQGSEATYESGFVIDKFPISRPNLTFSTLTVSNMSPEDSSIYLCSVRDGDGYTFGSGTRLTVV.

The CDR3 sequence: CAWSVRDHWRSSGNTIYF. CDR3 in DNA: TGTGCCTGGAGTGTACGGGATCACTGGAGGTCCTCTGGAAACACCATATATTTT. The gene calls are TRBV30 and TRBJ1-3; D is undetermined. Between the trimmed V and J ends, which lost 0 bases and 0 bases, there was a span of 18 bases. The length of the CDR3 is 18 residues. CDR1 GTSNPN and CDR2 SVGIG come from the germline V gene (reference sequence).

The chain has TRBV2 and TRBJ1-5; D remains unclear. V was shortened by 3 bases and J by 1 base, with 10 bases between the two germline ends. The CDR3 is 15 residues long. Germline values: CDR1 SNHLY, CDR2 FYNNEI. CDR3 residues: CASSDEGRSNQPQHF. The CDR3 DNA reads TGTGCCAGCAGTGACGAGGGCAGGAGCAATCAGCCCCAGCATTTT. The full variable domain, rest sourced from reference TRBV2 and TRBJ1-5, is EPEVTQTPSHQVTQMGQEVILRCVPISNHLYFYWYRQILGQKVEFLVSFYNNEISEKSEIFDDQFSVERPDGSNFTLKIRSTKLEDSAMYFCASSDEGRSNQPQHFGDGTRLSIL.

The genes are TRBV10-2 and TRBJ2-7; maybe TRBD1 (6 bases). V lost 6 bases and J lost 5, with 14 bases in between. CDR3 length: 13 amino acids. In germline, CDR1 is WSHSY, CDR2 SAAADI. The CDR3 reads CASSHRVENEQYF. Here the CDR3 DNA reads TGCGCCAGCAGCCACAGGGTAGAAAACGAGCAGTACTTC.

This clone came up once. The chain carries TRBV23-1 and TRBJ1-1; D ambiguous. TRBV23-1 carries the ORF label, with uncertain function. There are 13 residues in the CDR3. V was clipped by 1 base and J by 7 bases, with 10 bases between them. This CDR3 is CASSQWTPVEAFF. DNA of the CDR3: TGCGCCAGCAGTCAATGGACCCCCGTTGAAGCTTTCTTT.

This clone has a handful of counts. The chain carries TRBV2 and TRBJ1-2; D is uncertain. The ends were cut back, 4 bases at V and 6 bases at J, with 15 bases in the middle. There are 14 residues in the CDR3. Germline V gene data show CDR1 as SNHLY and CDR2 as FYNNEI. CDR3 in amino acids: CASSAAALIDGYTF. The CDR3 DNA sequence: TGTGCCAGCAGTGCAGCAGCGTTGATAGATGGCTACACCTTC.

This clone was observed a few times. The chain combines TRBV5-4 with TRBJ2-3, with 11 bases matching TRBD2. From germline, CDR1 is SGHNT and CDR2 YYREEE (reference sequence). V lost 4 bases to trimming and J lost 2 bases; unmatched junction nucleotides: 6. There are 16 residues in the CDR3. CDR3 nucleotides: TGTGCCAGCAGCCCCCGACTAGCGGGATACACAGATACGCAGTATTTT. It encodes CASSPRLAGYTDTQYF.

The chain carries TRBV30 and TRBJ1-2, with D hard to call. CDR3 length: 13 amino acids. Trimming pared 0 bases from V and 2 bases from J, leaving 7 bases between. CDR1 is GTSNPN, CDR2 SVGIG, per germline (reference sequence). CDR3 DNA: TGTGCCTGGAGTGTAAGTGGAAACTATGGCTACACCTTC. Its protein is CAWSVSGNYGYTF.

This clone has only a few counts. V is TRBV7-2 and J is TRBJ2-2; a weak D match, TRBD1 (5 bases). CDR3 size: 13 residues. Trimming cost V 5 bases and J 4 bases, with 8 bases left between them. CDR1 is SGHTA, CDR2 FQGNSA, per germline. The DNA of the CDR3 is TGTGCCAGCAGCGCAGACAGCACCGGGGAGCTGTTTTTT. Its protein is CASSADSTGELFF.

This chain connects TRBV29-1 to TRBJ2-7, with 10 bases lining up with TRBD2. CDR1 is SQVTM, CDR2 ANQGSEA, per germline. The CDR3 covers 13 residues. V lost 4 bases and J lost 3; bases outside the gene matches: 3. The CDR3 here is CSVATSGLYEQYF. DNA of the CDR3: TGCAGCGTTGCGACTAGCGGGCTCTACGAGCAGTACTTC.

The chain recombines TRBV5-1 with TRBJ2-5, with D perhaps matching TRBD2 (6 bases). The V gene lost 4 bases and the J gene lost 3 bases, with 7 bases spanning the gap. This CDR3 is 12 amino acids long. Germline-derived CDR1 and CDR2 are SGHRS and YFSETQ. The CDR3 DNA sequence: TGCGCCAGCAGCCCGGGAGAAGAGACCCAGTACTTC. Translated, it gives CASSPGEETQYF.

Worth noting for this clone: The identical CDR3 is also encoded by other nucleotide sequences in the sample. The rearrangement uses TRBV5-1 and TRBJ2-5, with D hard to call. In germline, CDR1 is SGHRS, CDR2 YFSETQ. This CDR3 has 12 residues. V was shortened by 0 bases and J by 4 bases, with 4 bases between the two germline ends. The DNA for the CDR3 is TGCGCCAGCAGCTTGGCCGGAGAGACCCAGTACTTC. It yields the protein CASSLAGETQYF.

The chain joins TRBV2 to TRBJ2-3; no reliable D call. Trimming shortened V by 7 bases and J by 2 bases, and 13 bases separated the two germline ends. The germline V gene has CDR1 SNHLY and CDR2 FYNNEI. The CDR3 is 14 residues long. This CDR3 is CASTLRGFTDTQYF. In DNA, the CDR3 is TGTGCCAGCACCCTCAGAGGATTCACAGATACGCAGTATTTT.

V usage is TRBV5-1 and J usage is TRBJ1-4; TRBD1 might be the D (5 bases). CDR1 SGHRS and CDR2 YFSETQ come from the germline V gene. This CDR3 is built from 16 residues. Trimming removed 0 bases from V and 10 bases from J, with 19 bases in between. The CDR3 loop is CASSLDPVGASRKLFF. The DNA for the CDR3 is TGCGCCAGCAGCTTGGACCCTGTCGGGGCCTCGAGAAAACTGTTTTTT.

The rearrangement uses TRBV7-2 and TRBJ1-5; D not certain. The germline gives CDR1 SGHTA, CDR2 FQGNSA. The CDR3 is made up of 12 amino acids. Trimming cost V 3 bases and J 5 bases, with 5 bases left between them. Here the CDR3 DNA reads TGTGCCAGCAGCTTGAGGTATCAGCCCCAGCATTTT. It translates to CASSLRYQPQHF.

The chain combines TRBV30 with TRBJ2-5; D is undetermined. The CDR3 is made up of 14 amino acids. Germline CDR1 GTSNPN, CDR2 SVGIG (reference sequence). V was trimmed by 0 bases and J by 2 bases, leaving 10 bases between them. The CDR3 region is CAWSVSVGQETQYF. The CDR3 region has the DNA TGTGCCTGGAGTGTCTCGGTGGGTCAAGAGACCCAGTACTTC.